This T cell receptor beta chain was obtained from a study of blood T cell repertoires in COVID-19. Study context: From the United States, Italy and Spain came samples of acute and convalescent COVID-19.

This clone was observed once. Method: immunoSEQ multiplex PCR; TCRdb's copy keeps in-frame clones and lacks some. The sample contains fewer than 50,000 clones, more than 70% of which appear only once. The length of the CDR3 is 19 residues. V lost 4 bases to trimming and J lost 3 bases; unmatched junction nucleotides: 15. The germline V gene has CDR1 LNHDA and CDR2 SQIVND (reference sequence). The sequencing sample was made of peripheral blood. The J gene is TRBJ2-3, the V gene TRBV19, with 11 bases identical to TRBD1. The receptor's source is a man between 45 and 60 years old with active COVID-19. CDR3 amino acids: CASSTGQGAETRGTDTQYF. CDR3 coding DNA: TGTGCCAGTAGTACTGGACAGGGGGCTGAGACTAGAGGGACAGATACGCAGTATTTT.